The subject of this entry is one T cell receptor beta chain. This sample stems from a study of blood T cell repertoires in COVID-19. Study-wide context: PBMCs, B-cell-depleted T cells, or T cells were the source of the cDNA or gDNA that made up the material.

In the authors' workflow: Estimated nucleated cell counts came from reference gene primer amplification. The method was immunoSEQ multiplex PCR; TCRdb's version includes in-frame clones alone and lacks a portion of them. V, J and clone size are taken as reported in that table, and D and trimming were inferred from the DNA itself. This sample has 150,000 to 200,000 clones, with around nine tenths found just once. The length of the CDR3 is 14 residues. Germline V gives CDR1 SGHRS, CDR2 YFSETQ. J lost 10 bases, V lost 6 bases, and 10 bases had no gene match. The clonotype was recovered from a human donor in a cohort sampled during active COVID-19. Sequencing was carried out using peripheral blood. The chain recombines TRBV5-1 with TRBJ1-4; 9 positions match TRBD1. The CDR3 DNA is TGCGCCAGCAAACAAGGACAGGGGCTGGGAAAACTGTTTTTT. Protein product: CASKQGQGLGKLFF.